This T cell receptor beta chain is drawn from a study of blood T cell repertoires in COVID-19. The trim removed 5 bases at V and 2 bases at J, leaving 4 bases unmatched. The length of the CDR3 is 14 residues. Per germline, CDR1 MNHEY and CDR2 SVGEGT. Seattle's cohort entered during active infection and was followed longitudinally. TCRdb's copy holds only in-frame clones and misses some; the assay was immunoSEQ multiplex PCR. Of roughly 200,000 clones in the sample, 85% to 90% were seen once. This receptor was identified in a person aged 65-85 years with COVID-19, enrolled during active disease. Sequenced sample: peripheral blood. This chain connects TRBV6-2 or TRBV6-3 to TRBJ2-7, with TRBD1 matching 9 bases. CDR3 DNA: TGTGCCAGCAGTGACCGGGACAGGGCCTACGAGCAGTACTTC. It encodes CASSDRDRAYEQYF.